These 26 T cell receptor beta chains were all obtained from the same sample, sequenced in a study of PD-1 blockade in classical Hodgkin lymphoma. Clones were read by immunoSEQ multiplex PCR, and TCRdb kept only the in-frame ones, dropping some. This sample yields some 14,000 clones, of which 70% to 90% are seen a single time; 37% belongs to the top ten. Relapse after autologous stem cell transplantation occurred in every patient, and brentuximab vedotin exposure varied. This specimen was peripheral blood mononuclear cells (PBMCs), taken at baseline. The receptor set was obtained from a human donor with classical Hodgkin lymphoma.

This sequence joins TRBV5-1 and TRBJ2-3; D might be TRBD1 (6 bases). Germline V lookup: CDR1 SGHRS, CDR2 YFSETQ. The CDR3 is 19 amino acids. V was shortened by 4 bases and J by 1 base, with 25 bases between the two germline ends. The CDR3 DNA reads as TGCGCCAGCAGCCCTAGGGTGGGGAGACAGGTTGGGCGCACAGATACGCAGTATTTT. Residues: CASSPRVGRQVGRTDTQYF.

This chain uses TRBV7-9 with TRBJ1-4; 7 bases are a match to TRBD1. Trimming took 1 base from V and 4 from J; bases not matched to a gene: 3. The CDR3 length is 15 residues. CDR1 SEHNR and CDR2 FQNEAQ come from the germline V gene (reference sequence). CDR3 sequence reads: CASSLGDRDNEKLFF. The CDR3 DNA reads TGTGCCAGCAGCTTAGGCGACAGGGATAATGAAAAACTGTTTTTT.

This chain joins TRBV15 and TRBJ2-7, with D unclear. V lost 4 bases to trimming and J lost 3 bases, with 7 bases between them. The CDR3 sequence is 12 residues long. Germline lookup yields CDR1 LNHNV and CDR2 YYDKDF (reference sequence). This CDR3 is CATSNGYYEQYF. In DNA form, the CDR3 reads TGTGCCACCAGCAATGGTTACTACGAGCAGTACTTC.

V usage is TRBV11-3 and J usage is TRBJ2-2; 9 bases are shared with TRBD1. The germline V gene has CDR1 SGHNT and CDR2 YENEEA. This CDR3 spans 16 amino acids. V gave up 5 bases and J gave up 1 base; unmatched junction bases: 5. In DNA form, the CDR3 reads TGTGCCAGCAGCACTCAGGGACAGGGGAACACCGGGGAGCTGTTTTTT. As protein: CASSTQGQGNTGELFF.

This clone was recorded only once. The V call is TRBV7-8, the J call TRBJ2-7, with 7 bases aligning to TRBD1. CDR3 length: 14 residues. CDR1 is SGHVS and CDR2 is FQNEAQ in the germline V gene. Trimming removed 5 bases from V and 2 bases from J; junction bases left unmatched: 6. CDR3 in DNA: TGTGCCAGCAGCACCAACGACAGGGCCTACGAGCAGTACTTC. It codes for CASSTNDRAYEQYF.

The CDR3 protein is CASSDLTDTQYF. The CDR3 DNA sequence: TGCGCCAGCAGTGACCTCACAGATACGCAGTATTTT. The chain recombines TRBV10-2 with TRBJ2-3, with D unclear. The CDR3 is made up of 12 amino acids. Germline V gene sequence: CDR1 WSHSY, CDR2 SAAADI. V lost 3 bases to trimming and J lost 2 bases, with 3 bases between them.

V and J are TRBV7-2 and TRBJ2-2; D is perhaps TRBD1 (6 bases). Germline V lookup: CDR1 SGHTA, CDR2 FQGNSA. Trimming took 4 bases from V and 1 from J, leaving 13 bases between them. This CDR3 has 16 amino acids. The CDR3 spells CASSSDSAQNTGELFF. CDR3 bases: TGTGCCAGCAGCTCGGACAGCGCTCAGAACACCGGGGAGCTGTTTTTT.

This clone has a single count. The chain employs TRBV13 and TRBJ2-7; D may match TRBD1 or TRBD2 (5 bases each). The CDR3 length is 14 residues. V was cut by 1 base and J by 2 bases, with 9 bases left in between. Germline V lookup: CDR1 PRHDT, CDR2 FYEKMQ (reference sequence). CDR3 amino acids: CASSLEGDPYEQYF. The CDR3 region has the DNA TGTGCCAGCAGCTTAGAAGGGGACCCCTACGAGCAGTACTTC. Full variable domain (missing parts from reference TRBV13 and TRBJ2-7): AAGVIQSPRHLIKEKRETATLKCYPIPRHDTVYWYQQGPGQDPQFLISFYEKMQSDKGSIPDRFSAQQFSDYHSELNMSSLELGDSALYFCASSLEGDPYEQYFGPGTRLTVT.

This clone is classed as large (0.1 to 1%). This chain joins TRBV27 and TRBJ2-7; 8 bases match TRBD1. This CDR3 region has 17 residues. V dropped 3 bases and J dropped 1; count of bases not matched to a gene: 11. Germline V gene sequence: CDR1 MNHEY, CDR2 SMNVEV (reference sequence). The CDR3 protein is CASSFRAGGGSSYEQYF. CDR3 nucleotide sequence: TGTGCCAGCAGTTTCAGGGCAGGGGGCGGGTCATCCTACGAGCAGTACTTC.

V is TRBV30 and J is TRBJ2-7; D is perhaps TRBD1 or TRBD2 (5 bases each). V was cut by 0 bases and J by 2 bases, with 11 bases left in between. This CDR3 spans 14 amino acids. Per germline, CDR1 GTSNPN and CDR2 SVGIG (reference sequence). CDR3 sequence (DNA): TGTGCCTGGAGTGTAGGGGTCGGGACCTACGAGCAGTACTTC. Translation gives CAWSVGVGTYEQYF. Filled out from reference TRBV30 and TRBJ2-7, the complete variable domain reads SQTIHQWPATLVQPVGSPLSLECTVEGTSNPNLYWYRQAAGRGLQLLFYSVGIGQISSEVPQNLSASRPQDRQFILSSKKLLLSDSGFYLCAWSVGVGTYEQYFGPGTRLTVT.

This chain links TRBV5-1 with TRBJ2-1; D is undetermined. Germline V gene data show CDR1 as SGHRS and CDR2 as YFSETQ. This CDR3 contains 13 residues. Trimming removed 4 bases at V and 6 bases at J, with 11 bases between. In DNA form, the CDR3 reads TGCGCCAGCAGCAGCGATACTGGCAATGAGCAGTTCTTC. The encoded protein is CASSSDTGNEQFF.

This clone was found once. The chain couples TRBV19 to TRBJ1-6, with D perhaps TRBD1 (6 bases). Trimming shortened V by 5 bases and J by 7 bases, and 15 bases separated the two germline ends. Germline loops: CDR1 LNHDA, CDR2 SQIVND (reference sequence). The CDR3 loop spans 15 amino acids. The DNA for the CDR3 is TGTGCCAGTAGTGGGCAGGGGAAGGTCAATTCACCCCTCCACTTT. Protein product: CASSGQGKVNSPLHF. Drawing the rest from reference TRBV19 and TRBJ1-6, the complete variable domain is DGGITQSPKYLFRKEGQNVTLSCEQNLNHDAMYWYRQDPGQGLRLIYYSQIVNDFQKGDIAEGYSVSREKKESFPLTVTSAQKNPTAFYLCASSGQGKVNSPLHFGNGTRLTVT.

V gene TRBV11-1 combines with J gene TRBJ2-7; D unclear. The CDR3 is 12 amino acids. Trimming removed 5 bases at V and 3 bases at J, with 8 bases between. Germline-derived CDR1 and CDR2 are SGHAT and FQDESV (reference sequence). The CDR3 region is CASSVGVYEQYF. DNA for the CDR3: TGTGCCAGCAGCGTTGGGGTCTACGAGCAGTACTTC.

This clone was recorded only once. This chain uses TRBV5-1 with TRBJ2-7, with D unclear. Germline V gene sequence: CDR1 SGHRS, CDR2 YFSETQ. V dropped 4 bases and J dropped 1 base, with 12 bases sitting between them. The length of the CDR3 is 14 residues. The CDR3 coding sequence is TGCGCCAGCAGCCCGTTCCCAGGATCCTACGAGCAGTACTTC. The encoded protein is CASSPFPGSYEQYF. Together with reference TRBV5-1 and TRBJ2-7, the CDR3 gives the full variable domain: KAGVTQTPRYLIKTRGQQVTLSCSPISGHRSVSWYQQTPGQGLQFLFEYFSETQRNKGNFPGRFSGRQFSNSRSEMNVSTLELGDSALYLCASSPFPGSYEQYFGPGTRLTVT.

V and J are TRBV11-2 and TRBJ2-5; 11 nucleotides agree with TRBD2. This CDR3 is built from 19 residues. Germline CDR1 SGHAT, CDR2 FQNNGV. V shed 1 base, J shed 3 bases, and the junction held 13 bases outside the gene matches. This CDR3 is CASSLVNFRLAGGKETQYF. CDR3 sequence (DNA): TGTGCCAGCAGCTTAGTGAATTTCCGGCTAGCGGGGGGTAAAGAGACCCAGTACTTC.

The gene calls are TRBV6-5 and TRBJ1-1; tentatively, D is TRBD1 (6 bases). V gave up 7 bases and J gave up 1 base, with 13 bases separating them. Germline CDR1 MNHEY, CDR2 SVGAGI. This CDR3 spans 14 amino acids. The DNA for the CDR3 is TGTGCCAGCACCAAGGGACAACCGAACACTGAAGCTTTCTTT. Its translation: CASTKGQPNTEAFF.

This clone was found a few times. CDR3 nucleotide sequence: TGTGCCAGCAGCTTAAGTGTCCTTAATGGCTACACCTTC. This sequence encodes CASSLSVLNGYTF. The chain uses TRBV11-2 and TRBJ1-2; D ambiguous. Trimming removed 2 bases from V and 6 bases from J, with 10 bases in between. Germline CDR1 SGHAT, CDR2 FQNNGV. The CDR3 spans 13 residues.

Only one count was recorded for this clone. The chain joins TRBV30 to TRBJ2-4, with a possible D match to TRBD1 (6 bases). Trimming pared 4 bases from V and 3 bases from J, leaving 16 bases between. The CDR3 runs 15 residues. Germline V gene sequence: CDR1 GTSNPN, CDR2 SVGIG (reference sequence). CDR3 nucleotides: TGTGCCTGGACCCTCGGGCGAGGGGGCAAAAACATTCAGTACTTC. Translating gives CAWTLGRGGKNIQYF.

The rearrangement links TRBV10-3 to TRBJ1-6; D remains unclear. Germline V CDR1 and CDR2: ENHRY, SYGVKD. CDR3 length: 14 residues. Trimming pared 10 bases from V and 7 bases from J, leaving 17 bases between. The CDR3 is CASSRQVENSPLHF. In DNA form, the CDR3 reads TGTGCCAGCTCCCGGCAGGTGGAAAATTCACCCCTCCACTTT.

This rearrangement joins TRBV7-3 to TRBJ2-1; a possible D gene is TRBD2 (6 bases). The CDR3 runs 16 residues. Germline V gives CDR1 SGHTA, CDR2 FQGTGA. The germline V and J ends were trimmed by 1 base and 8 bases, with 18 bases remaining between them. DNA for the CDR3: TGTGCCAGCAGCTTAATCATCTCTGGAGGGCGGGATGAGCAGTTCTTC. Its protein product is CASSLIISGGRDEQFF. Together with reference TRBV7-3 and TRBJ2-1, the CDR3 gives the full variable domain: GAGVSQTPSNKVTEKGKYVELRCDPISGHTALYWYRQSLGQGPEFLIYFQGTGAADDSGLPNDRFFAVRPEGSVSTLKIQRTERGDSAVYLCASSLIISGGRDEQFFGPGTRLTVL.

J is TRBJ2-1 and V is TRBV25-1; possible D gene TRBD1, 6 bases. Germline V gene data show CDR1 as MGHDK and CDR2 as SYGVNS. The CDR3 sequence is 12 residues long. The V end lost 6 bases, the J end lost 10 bases, and 13 bases lay between the germline ends. The CDR3 DNA reads as TGTGCCAGCAGCAGGGGCAACGGGGAGCAGTTCTTC. It specifies CASSRGNGEQFF. Full variable domain (outside the CDR3, taken from reference TRBV25-1 and TRBJ2-1): EADIYQTPRYLVIGTGKKITLECSQTMGHDKMYWYQQDPGMELHLIHYSYGVNSTEKGDLSSESTVSRIRTEHFPLTLESARPSHTSQYLCASSRGNGEQFFGPGTRLTVL.

The gene calls are TRBV5-1 and TRBJ2-5; 10 positions match TRBD1. This CDR3 spans 15 amino acids. The trim removed 0 bases at V and 4 bases at J, leaving 3 bases unmatched. The V gene's germline CDR1 is SGHRS and CDR2 YFSETQ. In DNA form, the CDR3 reads TGCGCCAGCAGCTTGGGACAGGGGGCCGGAGAGACCCAGTACTTC. Translation: CASSLGQGAGETQYF.

V is TRBV9 and J is TRBJ1-1, with unresolved D. V lost 0 bases to trimming and J lost 3 bases, with 12 bases between them. Germline V gene data show CDR1 as SGDLS and CDR2 as YYNGEE. This CDR3 has 15 amino acids. The CDR3 region has the DNA TGTGCCAGCAGCGTAGGAAAGGGAAGGGACACTGAAGCTTTCTTT. It encodes CASSVGKGRDTEAFF.

A few counts support this clone. The sample has other DNA sequences that encode this CDR3 too. This chain joins TRBV5-4 and TRBJ2-4, with 8 bases fitting TRBD2. This CDR3 spans 16 amino acids. J lost 1 base, V lost 4 bases, and 7 bases had no gene match. The germline V gene has CDR1 SGHNT and CDR2 YYREEE (reference sequence). Here the CDR3 reads CASSLFSGVAKNIQYF. The CDR3 DNA reads as TGTGCCAGCAGCCTCTTTAGCGGGGTGGCCAAAAACATTCAGTACTTC. Complete variable domain (other parts from reference TRBV5-4 and TRBJ2-4): ETGVTQSPTHLIKTRGQQVTLRCSSQSGHNTVSWYQQALGQGPQFIFQYYREEENGRGNFPPRFSGLQFPNYSSELNVNALELDDSALYLCASSLFSGVAKNIQYFGAGTRLSVL.

The chain combines TRBV7-6 with TRBJ1-6; the match to TRBD1 covers 11 bases. Unmatched junction bases numbered 4, after V lost 1 base and J lost 8 bases. The CDR3 consists of 16 residues. CDR1 and CDR2 from the germline V gene are SGHVS and FNYEAQ. Here the CDR3 reads CASSLEAGQGDSPLHF. CDR3 nucleotide sequence: TGTGCCAGCAGCTTAGAGGCGGGACAGGGGGATTCACCCCTCCACTTT.

V gene TRBV2 combines with J gene TRBJ2-7; 13 nucleotides match TRBD2. CDR3 length: 15 residues. Germline loops: CDR1 SNHLY, CDR2 FYNNEI. J was trimmed by 7 bases and V by 5 bases; bases with no gene match: 8. CDR3 DNA sequence: TGTGCCAGCAGTAGGACTAGCGGGGGAGAGGGGGAGCAGTACTTC. Translated, it gives CASSRTSGGEGEQYF.